This TCR beta chain originates from a study of PD-1 blockade in classical Hodgkin lymphoma. Study-wide results and caveats: By C4D1, CD4+ diversity increased significantly, especially in complete responders. Relative to healthy donors, newly diagnosed patients reportedly had lower baseline TCR diversity, which was reported as lower still in relapsed/refractory patients.

Points on this clone: Antigen specificity is unknown.

The repertoire was sequenced with immunoSEQ multiplex PCR; TCRdb's copy has only in-frame clones and lacks some. The sample contains approximately 65,000 clones, about 91% of which appear only once. Every patient experienced relapse after autologous stem cell transplantation, and brentuximab vedotin exposure varied. Complete response, partial response or progressive disease was recorded as best response. This clonotype was obtained from a human donor with classical Hodgkin lymphoma. Sequences were derived from peripheral blood mononuclear cells (PBMCs), sampled at baseline.

The CDR3 DNA reads as TGTGCCAGCAGCTTAAGGACAGGCTTCTACTATGGCTACACCTTC. Translating gives CASSLRTGFYYGYTF. The chain recombines TRBV5-6 with TRBJ1-2, with 7 nucleotides matching TRBD1. Germline V gives CDR1 SGHDT, CDR2 YYEEEE. The CDR3 has 15 residues. Unmatched junction bases numbered 7, after V lost 2 bases and J lost 3 bases.